The clone carrying this T cell receptor beta chain has a single count. What it recognizes is unknown. Naive CD8 isolation took CD45RO-negative cells positively selected for CCR7 and excluded terminally differentiated effector memory CD45RA+ cells. Donors comprised only Caucasian adults living in Nashville, Tennessee. The data were produced by immunoSEQ multiplex PCR, yet TCRdb's version contains in-frame clones alone and is incomplete. The sample shows under 2,000,000 clones, about 95% of them seen only once. This sample was included in a study of shared clonotypes between healthy human individuals. Points from the study as a whole: The donor pool, a small one, limited the genetic and exposure-history diversity represented. Generally, naive subsets came out with larger estimated richness than memory subsets. Non-shared clonotypes were found to have lower generation probabilities than the clonotypes that were shared by all four of the sorted-subset donors.

Germline CDR1 reads LNHDA; CDR2 reads SQIVND (reference sequence). CDR3 length: 17 amino acids. Trimming cost V 4 bases and J 0 bases; bases outside gene matches: 7. Material: naive CD8+ T cells sorted from blood. This receptor was obtained from a man younger than 35 in good health. V gene TRBV19 combines with J gene TRBJ1-5, with TRBD1 identical over 9 bases. The CDR3 loop reads CASSTLQGAGSNQPQHF. The CDR3 DNA reads TGTGCCAGTAGTACATTACAGGGGGCCGGTAGCAATCAGCCCCAGCATTTT.